One sample yielded the 13 T cell receptor beta chains listed below, sequenced in a study of shared clonotypes between healthy human individuals. Clones were read by immunoSEQ multiplex PCR, and TCRdb kept only the in-frame ones, dropping some. The data show 1,500,000 or so clones, roughly 96% seen once. Sequenced: naive CD4+ T cells sorted from blood. Subset noted: CD45RA+ positively selected. The receptors originated from a man aged 25 to 40 in good health.

The DNA for the CDR3 is TGTGCCAGCAGCGTAGCGCCTAGCGGGTATATACAAGAGACCCAGTACTTC. Protein: CASSVAPSGYIQETQYF. This sequence joins TRBV9 and TRBJ2-5; TRBD2 matches 8 bases. The germline V gene has CDR1 SGDLS and CDR2 YYNGEE. The J segment lost 2 bases and the V segment lost 0 bases, leaving 9 bases of the junction unmatched. This CDR3 spans 17 amino acids.

This sequence joins TRBV6-6 and TRBJ2-3, with no clear D. Trimming pared 7 bases from V and 2 bases from J, leaving 16 bases between. CDR3 size: 15 residues. Germline V lookup: CDR1 MNHNY, CDR2 SVGAGI (reference sequence). CDR3 protein: CASTLQKGFTDTQYF. Here the CDR3 DNA reads TGTGCCAGCACCCTACAAAAAGGTTTCACAGATACGCAGTATTTT.

J is TRBJ1-2 and V is TRBV28; D is ambiguous. From germline, CDR1 is MDHEN and CDR2 SYDVKM. The CDR3 consists of 13 residues. The ends were cut back, 2 bases at V and 4 bases at J, with 8 bases in the middle. The CDR3 here is CASSLSRTYGYTF. CDR3 in DNA: TGTGCCAGCAGTTTAAGCAGGACCTATGGCTACACCTTC.

The CDR3 nucleotides read TGCGCCAGCAGCTTTGACCCGAATCAGCCCCAGCATTTT. Its protein product is CASSFDPNQPQHF. The chain combines TRBV5-1 with TRBJ1-5, with D uncertain. CDR1 and CDR2 from the germline V gene are SGHRS and YFSETQ. The V end was cut by 2 bases, the J end by 4 bases, with 7 bases between. The length of the CDR3 is 13 residues.

This chain uses TRBV18 with TRBJ1-4; maybe TRBD1 (6 bases). The CDR3 length is 16 residues. The V gene's germline CDR1 is KGHSH and CDR2 LQKENI. Trimming cost V 3 bases and J 7 bases, with 18 bases left between them. This CDR3 reads CASSPSLQGFGEKLFF. The CDR3 coding sequence is TGTGCCAGCTCACCCTCCCTACAGGGATTTGGTGAAAAACTGTTTTTT.

The genes are TRBV5-4 and TRBJ2-5; TRBD1 matches at 8 bases. Germline lookup yields CDR1 SGHNT and CDR2 YYREEE (reference sequence). The CDR3 is 15 residues long. The junction had 7 bases not matched to a gene; V was cut back by 4 bases and J by 2 bases. Here the CDR3 DNA reads TGTGCCAGCAGCGCCGCCCAGGGGGCGCAAGAGACCCAGTACTTC. Translated, it gives CASSAAQGAQETQYF. Together with reference TRBV5-4 and TRBJ2-5, the CDR3 gives the full variable domain: ETGVTQSPTHLIKTRGQQVTLRCSSQSGHNTVSWYQQALGQGPQFIFQYYREEENGRGNFPPRFSGLQFPNYSSELNVNALELDDSALYLCASSAAQGAQETQYFGPGTRLLVL.

The chain employs TRBV4-2 and TRBJ2-5, with a weak D call TRBD2 (6 bases). The ends were cut back, 5 bases at V and 5 bases at J, with 18 bases in the middle. This CDR3 has 15 residues. Germline V lookup: CDR1 LGHNA, CDR2 YNFKEQ. CDR3 in amino acids: CASSVTSPVGETQYF. DNA of the CDR3: TGTGCCAGCAGCGTCACTAGCCCAGTGGGGGAGACCCAGTACTTC.

The chain employs TRBV27 and TRBJ2-7; TRBD2 matches at 7 bases. Germline CDR1 and CDR2: MNHEY and SMNVEV (reference sequence). The CDR3 runs to 17 residues. The V gene end was trimmed by 1 base and the J gene end by 4 bases; junction bases not matched to a gene: 13. CDR3 in amino acids: CASSLFSVSTGGYEQYF. The CDR3 bases are TGTGCCAGCAGTTTATTTTCCGTTTCTACGGGGGGTTACGAGCAGTACTTC.

This chain joins TRBV5-1 and TRBJ2-1; 12 bases match TRBD2. Trimming cost V 1 base and J 5 bases; bases outside gene matches: 4. This CDR3 is built from 16 residues. Looked up from germline, CDR1 is SGHRS and CDR2 is YFSETQ. CDR3 region: CASSLSRLAGDNEQFF. The CDR3 DNA reads as TGCGCCAGCAGCTTGAGCAGACTAGCGGGAGACAATGAGCAGTTCTTC.

The gene calls are TRBV7-9 and TRBJ2-1; D uncertain. The CDR3 is made up of 15 amino acids. V shed 2 bases and J shed 3 bases, with 11 bases lying between them. The germline V gene encodes CDR1 SEHNR and CDR2 FQNEAQ (reference sequence). CDR3 residues: CASSLRASDYNEQFF. The DNA of the CDR3 is TGTGCCAGCAGCTTACGGGCATCCGACTACAATGAGCAGTTCTTC.

This chain connects TRBV28 to TRBJ1-2; D is undetermined. Germline V gene data show CDR1 as MDHEN and CDR2 as SYDVKM. The germline V and J ends were trimmed by 6 bases and 4 bases, with 15 bases remaining between them. The CDR3 runs 14 residues. CDR3 sequence: CASSPPPLFYGYTF. The CDR3 DNA reads as TGTGCCAGCAGCCCACCTCCTCTCTTCTATGGCTACACCTTC.

The CDR3 protein is CASSGGTGPYFTDTQYF. The CDR3 nucleotides read TGTGCCAGCAGCGGGGGGACAGGGCCATATTTCACAGATACGCAGTATTTT. The chain joins TRBV11-2 to TRBJ2-3, with TRBD1 identical over 9 bases. The germline CDR1 and CDR2 sequences are SGHAT and FQNNGV. The CDR3 has 17 residues. Trimming cost V 5 bases and J 2 bases; bases outside gene matches: 11.

The J gene is TRBJ2-1, the V gene TRBV5-1; D is perhaps TRBD1 (5 bases). The CDR3 runs to 15 residues. The V end lost 2 bases, the J end lost 4 bases, and 13 bases lay between the germline ends. Looked up from germline, CDR1 is SGHRS and CDR2 is YFSETQ. For the CDR3, the DNA is TGCGCCAGCAGCTTTGGGGCTAGTGGGTACAATGAGCAGTTCTTC. Protein product: CASSFGASGYNEQFF.